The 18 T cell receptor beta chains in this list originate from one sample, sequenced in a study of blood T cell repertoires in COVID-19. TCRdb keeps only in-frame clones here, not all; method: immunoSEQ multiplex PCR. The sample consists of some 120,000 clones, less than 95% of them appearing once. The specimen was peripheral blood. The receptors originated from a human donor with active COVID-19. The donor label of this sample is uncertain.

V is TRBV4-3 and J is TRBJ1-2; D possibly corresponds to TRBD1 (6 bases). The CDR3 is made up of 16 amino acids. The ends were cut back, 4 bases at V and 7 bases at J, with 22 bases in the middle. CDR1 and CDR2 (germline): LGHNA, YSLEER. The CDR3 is CASSPPTKTGLFGYTF. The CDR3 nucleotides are TGCGCCAGCAGCCCCCCAACGAAAACAGGGTTGTTTGGCTACACCTTC.

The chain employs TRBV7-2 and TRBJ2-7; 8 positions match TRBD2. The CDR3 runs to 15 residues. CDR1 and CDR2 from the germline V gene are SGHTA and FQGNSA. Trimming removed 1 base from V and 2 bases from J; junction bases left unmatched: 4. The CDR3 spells CASSLGGGGTYEQYF. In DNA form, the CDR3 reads TGTGCCAGCAGCTTAGGCGGCGGGGGGACCTACGAGCAGTACTTC.

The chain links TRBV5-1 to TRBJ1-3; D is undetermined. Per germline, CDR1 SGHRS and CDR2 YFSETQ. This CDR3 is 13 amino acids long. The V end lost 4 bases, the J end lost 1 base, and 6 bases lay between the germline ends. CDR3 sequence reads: CASSADSGNTIYF. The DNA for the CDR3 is TGCGCCAGCAGCGCGGATTCTGGAAACACCATATATTTT.

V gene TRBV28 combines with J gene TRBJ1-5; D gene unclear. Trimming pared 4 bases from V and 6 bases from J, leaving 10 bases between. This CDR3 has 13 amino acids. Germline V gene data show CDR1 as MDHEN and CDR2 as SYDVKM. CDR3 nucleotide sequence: TGTGCCAGCAGTTCGGCAGGTAGTCAGCCCCAGCATTTT. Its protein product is CASSSAGSQPQHF. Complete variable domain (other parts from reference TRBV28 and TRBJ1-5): DVKVTQSSRYLVKRTGEKVFLECVQDMDHENMFWYRQDPGLGLRLIYFSYDVKMKEKGDIPEGYSVSREKKERFSLILESASTNQTSMYLCASSSAGSQPQHFGDGTRLSIL.

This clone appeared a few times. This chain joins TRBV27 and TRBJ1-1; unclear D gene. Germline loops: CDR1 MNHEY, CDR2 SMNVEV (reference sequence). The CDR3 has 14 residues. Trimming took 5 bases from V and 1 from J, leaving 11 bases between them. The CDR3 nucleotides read TGTGCCAGCAGTCCCGGATCGGGGAACACTGAAGCTTTCTTT. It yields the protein CASSPGSGNTEAFF.

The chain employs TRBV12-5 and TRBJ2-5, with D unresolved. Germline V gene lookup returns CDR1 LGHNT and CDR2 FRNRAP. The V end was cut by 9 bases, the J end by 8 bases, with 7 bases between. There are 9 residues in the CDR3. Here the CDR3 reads CASHGTQYF. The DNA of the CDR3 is TGTGCTAGCCACGGTACCCAGTACTTC.

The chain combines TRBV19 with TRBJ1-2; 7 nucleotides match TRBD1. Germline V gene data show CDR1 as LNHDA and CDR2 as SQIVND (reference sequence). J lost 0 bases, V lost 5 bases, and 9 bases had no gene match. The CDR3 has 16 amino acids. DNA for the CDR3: TGTGCCAGTAGTCCGGGCCGACAGGGACCTAACTATGGCTACACCTTC. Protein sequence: CASSPGRQGPNYGYTF.

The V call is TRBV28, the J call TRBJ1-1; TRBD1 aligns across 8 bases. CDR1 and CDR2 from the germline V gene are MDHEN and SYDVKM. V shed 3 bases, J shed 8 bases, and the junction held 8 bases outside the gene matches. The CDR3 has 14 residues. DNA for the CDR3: TGTGCCAGCAGTTTGAGGTGGCAGGGGGCGGAAGCTTTCTTT. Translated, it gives CASSLRWQGAEAFF.

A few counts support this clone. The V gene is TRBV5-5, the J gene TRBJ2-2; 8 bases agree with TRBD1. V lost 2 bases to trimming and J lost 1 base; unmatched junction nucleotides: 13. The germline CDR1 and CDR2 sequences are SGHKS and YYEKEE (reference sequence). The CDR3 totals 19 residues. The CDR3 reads CASSLKGSSGTGNTGELFF. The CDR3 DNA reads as TGTGCCAGCAGCTTAAAGGGGTCGTCCGGGACAGGGAACACCGGGGAGCTGTTTTTT. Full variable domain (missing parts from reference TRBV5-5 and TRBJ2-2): DAGVTQSPTHLIKTRGQQVTLRCSPISGHKSVSWYQQVLGQGPQFIFQYYEKEERGRGNFPDRFSARQFPNYSSELNVNALLLGDSALYLCASSLKGSSGTGNTGELFFGEGSRLTVL.

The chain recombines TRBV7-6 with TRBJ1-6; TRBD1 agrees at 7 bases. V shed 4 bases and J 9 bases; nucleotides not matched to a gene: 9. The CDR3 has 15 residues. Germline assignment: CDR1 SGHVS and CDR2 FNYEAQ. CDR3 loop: CASSSDTGEASPLHF. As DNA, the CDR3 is TGTGCCAGCAGCTCGGACACAGGGGAGGCTTCACCCCTCCACTTT.

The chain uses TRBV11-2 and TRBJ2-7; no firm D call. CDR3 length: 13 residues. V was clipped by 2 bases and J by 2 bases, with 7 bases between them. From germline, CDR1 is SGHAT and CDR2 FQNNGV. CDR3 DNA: TGTGCCAGCAGCTTATCTCAGACCTACGAGCAGTACTTC. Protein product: CASSLSQTYEQYF.

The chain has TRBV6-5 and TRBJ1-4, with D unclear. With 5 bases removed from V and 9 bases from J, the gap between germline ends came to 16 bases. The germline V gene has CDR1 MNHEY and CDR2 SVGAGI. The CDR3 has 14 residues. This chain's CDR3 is CASSKGGGVQKLFF. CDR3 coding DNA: TGTGCCAGCAGTAAGGGCGGCGGGGTGCAAAAACTGTTTTTT.

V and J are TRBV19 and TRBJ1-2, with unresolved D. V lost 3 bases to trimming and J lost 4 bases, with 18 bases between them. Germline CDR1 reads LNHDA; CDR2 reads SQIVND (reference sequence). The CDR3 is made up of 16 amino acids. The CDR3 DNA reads TGTGCCAGTAGTATCTCCGGCGGGCAGGCCTCCTATGGCTACACCTTC. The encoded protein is CASSISGGQASYGYTF. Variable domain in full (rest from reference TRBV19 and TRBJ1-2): DGGITQSPKYLFRKEGQNVTLSCEQNLNHDAMYWYRQDPGQGLRLIYYSQIVNDFQKGDIAEGYSVSREKKESFPLTVTSAQKNPTAFYLCASSISGGQASYGYTFGSGTRLTVV.

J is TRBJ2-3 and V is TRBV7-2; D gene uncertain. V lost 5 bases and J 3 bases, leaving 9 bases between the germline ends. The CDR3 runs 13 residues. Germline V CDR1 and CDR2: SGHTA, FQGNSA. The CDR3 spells CASSAPGTDTQYF. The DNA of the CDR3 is TGTGCCAGCAGCGCCCCCGGGACAGATACGCAGTATTTT. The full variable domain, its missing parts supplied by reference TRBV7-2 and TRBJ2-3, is GAGVSQSPSNKVTEKGKDVELRCDPISGHTALYWYRQSLGQGLEFLIYFQGNSAPDKSGLPSDRFSAERTGGSVSTLTIQRTQQEDSAVYLCASSAPGTDTQYFGPGTRLTVL.

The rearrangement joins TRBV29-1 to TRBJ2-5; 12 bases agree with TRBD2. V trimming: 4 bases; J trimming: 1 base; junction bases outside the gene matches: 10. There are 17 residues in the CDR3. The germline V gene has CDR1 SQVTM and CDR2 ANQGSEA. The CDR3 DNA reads TGCAGCGTTGTATGGGTAGTGACTAGCGGGGGCCAAGAGACCCAGTACTTC. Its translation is CSVVWVVTSGGQETQYF.

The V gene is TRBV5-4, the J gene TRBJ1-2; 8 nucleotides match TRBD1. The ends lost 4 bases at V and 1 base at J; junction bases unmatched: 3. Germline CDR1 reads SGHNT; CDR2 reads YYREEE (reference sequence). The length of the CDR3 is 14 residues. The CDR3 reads CASSQGQGNYGYTF. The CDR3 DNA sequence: TGTGCCAGCAGCCAAGGACAGGGTAACTATGGCTACACCTTC.

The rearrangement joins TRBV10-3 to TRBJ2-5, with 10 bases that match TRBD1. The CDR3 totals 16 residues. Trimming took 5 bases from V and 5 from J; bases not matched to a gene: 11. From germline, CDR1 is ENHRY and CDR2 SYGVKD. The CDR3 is CAISRGDRGMGETQYF. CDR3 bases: TGTGCCATCAGTAGAGGGGACAGGGGAATGGGGGAGACCCAGTACTTC.

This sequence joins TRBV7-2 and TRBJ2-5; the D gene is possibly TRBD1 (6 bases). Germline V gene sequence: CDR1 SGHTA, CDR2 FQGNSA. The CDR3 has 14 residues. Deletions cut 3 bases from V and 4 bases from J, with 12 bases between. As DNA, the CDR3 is TGTGCCAGCAGCTTCACAGGGAGAGTAGAGACCCAGTACTTC. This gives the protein CASSFTGRVETQYF.